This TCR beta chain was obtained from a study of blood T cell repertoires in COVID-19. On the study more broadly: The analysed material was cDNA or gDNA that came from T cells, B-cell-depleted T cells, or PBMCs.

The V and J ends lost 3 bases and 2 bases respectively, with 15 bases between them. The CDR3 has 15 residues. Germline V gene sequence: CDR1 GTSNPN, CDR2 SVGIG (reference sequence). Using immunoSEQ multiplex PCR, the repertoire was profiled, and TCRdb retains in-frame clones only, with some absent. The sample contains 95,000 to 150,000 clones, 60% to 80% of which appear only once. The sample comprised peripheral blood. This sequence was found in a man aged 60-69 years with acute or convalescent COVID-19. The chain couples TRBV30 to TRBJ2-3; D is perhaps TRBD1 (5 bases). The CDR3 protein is CAWRPPGFLTDTQYF. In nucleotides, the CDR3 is TGTGCCTGGAGGCCCCCAGGGTTCCTCACAGATACGCAGTATTTT.